The clone carrying this TCR beta chain was counted only a few times. The data derive from a study of control samples from healthy donors and cancer patients. Germline V gene lookup returns CDR1 SGHTA and CDR2 FQGNSA. Trimming cost V 1 base and J 15 bases; bases outside gene matches: 6. This CDR3 has 13 amino acids. Clones were read by immunoSEQ multiplex PCR, and TCRdb kept only the in-frame ones, dropping some. The data show approximately 90,000 clones, 88% seen once. The sequence came from a woman in her 70s in good health. The sequenced sample was blood. The chain carries TRBV7-2 and TRBJ2-1, with 10 nucleotides matching TRBD2. CDR3 in DNA: TGTGCCAGCAGCTTAGGTCTAGCGGGAGTGTCGTTCTTC. This codes for CASSLGLAGVSFF.